This TCR beta chain originates from a study of CD8 T cells in ankylosing spondylitis. Study-wide results and caveats: The study looked at matched synovial fluid samples from ankylosing spondylitis patients. Disease-linked clones were reported to be significantly enriched there.

TCRdb independently ran MiXCR on the 5' RACE reads; one entry per CDR3 protein. The sample consists of 380,000 or so distinct CDR3 sequences, more than 20% of them appearing once. V lost 4 bases, J lost 8 bases, and 10 bases stayed unmatched. The CDR3 is made up of 15 amino acids. This clonotype was counted only a few times. Its antigen is unidentified. This clonotype was obtained from a male donor with ankylosing spondylitis or in good health (not recorded which). The sequencing input was blood, either unsorted or a sorted T cell fraction (not recorded which). The chain uses TRBV12-3 or TRBV12-4 and TRBJ2-1; 8 bases match TRBD2. The CDR3: CASSSFGGGGYEQFF. The CDR3 region has the DNA TGTGCCAGCAGTTCTTTCGGGGGGGGCGGTTATGAGCAGTTCTTC.